Sequencing of this TCR beta chain was carried out in a study of vaccination and CD4 T cells after COVID-19 (dated by TCRdb to between 2021 and 2024). About the investigation overall: Convalescent patients had a positive SARS-CoV-2 result on nasal swab PCR, and of these patients, fewer than ten had mild disease and one had severe disease. In the convalescent cohort there were six males and four females, among whom were two Hispanic individuals, seven Caucasians, two Asians and one multiracial person. Participants got two doses of the Pfizer-BioNTech BNT162b2 vaccine (n=8) or two doses of the Moderna mRNA-1273 vaccine (n=2). Post-COVID blood samples from convalescent patients were collected a median of about 110 days after diagnosis, with a range of roughly 30 to 170 days. Post-vaccine blood samples were taken a median of 72 days after the second vaccine dose, with a range of 14 to 241 days. Culture stimuli were overlapping spike peptide pools from SARS-CoV-2 and from the common cold coronaviruses HCoV-NL63, HCoV-OC43 and HCoV-229E. Control cultures received a CEFX viral epitope pool as the positive control, an HIV-1 Nef peptide pool as the negative control, or no peptide. In under twelve COVID-19 convalescent patients and several infection-naive healthy vaccine recipients, researchers compared the spike-specific CD4+ TCR repertoire from before mRNA vaccination with the repertoire from after. What the authors observed across the whole study: Among the post-vaccine SARS-CoV-2-reactive clones in convalescent patients, a median approximately 86% showed up only after vaccination, which suggests vaccine-specific priming. Relatively few convalescent patients were included in the study, and early timepoints after natural infection were not analyzed. Although the median number of SARS-CoV-2-reactive clonotypes went up from roughly 20 after infection to 30 to 45 after vaccination, the increase was not significant. Nearly all vaccine-specific clones in convalescent patients (304 of 307) were mono-reactive for SARS-CoV-2 spike rather than cross-reactive with common cold coronaviruses.

Taken with the paper, the label for treatment or condition translates to: roughly ten-day PBMC culture with coronavirus spike peptide pools or control peptides (ViraFEST assay). The ViraFEST assay was used in the study, in which antigen-specific T cells were expanded with peptide pools and expanded clonotypes were subsequently identified by TCR sequencing. The convalescent patients' positive SARS-CoV-2 PCR tests were from March to December 2020, which was before the Alpha, Beta and Delta variants emerged in the United States. Approximately 1.8 million PBMCs per well were cultured in IMDM with approximately 4.9% human AB serum and roughly 9.3 IU/ml IL-2, plus 10 ug/ml peptide pools. Half of the culture medium was replaced with fresh IL-2-containing medium on days 3 and 7. After roughly 11 days of culture, CD4+ T cells were isolated by negative selection with the EasySep CD4+ T cell isolation kit. PBMCs were separated from whole blood using Ficoll-Paque Plus gradient centrifugation and then either used fresh or cryopreserved at -140C. Culture conditions were generally each tested in triplicate wells.

A remark on this clonotype: There is no known antigen for this receptor. No clone much larger than this one lies a single base away; base qualities are absent.

Preparation of the library involved PCR. DNA from cultured CD4+ T cells was subjected to TCR sequencing with the Oncomine TCR Beta short-read assay at the Johns Hopkins FTIC core. The QIAamp micro DNA kit was used to extract genomic DNA from the cultured CD4+ T cells. The Oncomine TCR Beta libraries from cultured CD4+ T cells were pooled using unique dual indexes and then sequenced on an Illumina iSeq 100. Per the authors' processing: Non-productive sequences were removed, and CDR3s not starting with C, not ending with F or W, or shorter than 7 amino acids were discarded. Antigen-specific clonotypes were identified using the MANAFEST web application through comparison of peptide-stimulated wells with reference and other culture wells. To be called positive, a clone needed an FDR below 0.05, an odds ratio above 5, and a productive frequency above 0.1% in at least two of three replicate wells. A clonotype was classed as cross-reactive if the clonotype showed significant expansion both in SARS-CoV-2 spike wells and in at least one common cold coronavirus spike condition. Levenshtein distances (stringdist) and unrooted phylogenetic trees (ape) in R version 3.6.1 were used to assess CDR3 homology. Using fastp trimming at Q25 and MiXCR clonotype assembly, TCRdb reanalyzed the public sequencing data and kept in-frame beta chains. Records with the same CDR3 protein are collapsed into one entry carrying the most frequent genes and DNA. TCRdb, not the authors, supplied the V and J calls. For this sample there are around 9,200 distinct CDR3 sequences; about 50% appear just once. 12% of the sample lies in the top ten.

Clipping removes 5 bases from V and 3 bases from J, with 7 as the unmatched junction base count. CDR1 and CDR2, looked up from the germline V gene, are SGHRS and YFSETQ. Including the terminal cysteine and phenylalanine, the CDR3 comprises 14 residues. The read is trimmed to its CDR3 DNA, 42 bases read in frame from base 1. The receptor's source is a human donor who had recovered from COVID-19. Recombination joined TRBV5-1 with TRBJ1-1; 7 central nucleotides agree with TRBD1. Sequences were obtained from CD4+ T cells from blood, cultured in vitro. The CDR3 in this case is CASREETGHTEAFF. In nucleotides, the sequence is TGCGCCAGCAGAGAAGAGACAGGGCACACTGAAGCTTTCTTT.